The sequence of this T cell receptor (beta chain) was determined in a study of blood T cell repertoires in COVID-19. Study context: Sites across the United States, Italy and Spain contributed samples from acute and convalescent COVID-19. Sources were T cells, B-cell-depleted T cells, or PBMCs; the material itself was cDNA or gDNA.

Assay used: immunoSEQ multiplex PCR; TCRdb lists only in-frame clones, some missing. The profile covers under 200,000 clones, with 70% to 85% appearing a single time and more than 4.5% taken by the ten largest. Germline V gene data show CDR1 as LGHNA and CDR2 as YSLEER. CDR3 length: 17 amino acids. V lost 4 bases to trimming and J lost 7 bases, with 23 bases between them. The chain recombines TRBV4-3 with TRBJ2-1; D is unresolved. Sequenced material: PBMCs or T cells enriched from blood (not recorded which). This clonotype was sampled from a woman in her sixties with acute COVID-19. This CDR3 reads CASSPLPTENFFNEQFF. Written as DNA, the CDR3 is TGCGCCAGCAGCCCACTCCCCACGGAGAACTTCTTTAATGAGCAGTTCTTC.